The 31 T cell receptor beta chains in this list originate from one sample, sequenced in a study of blood T cell repertoires in COVID-19 (dated by TCRdb to the early 2020s). Libraries came from the immunoSEQ multiplex PCR assay. The table comes from immuneACCESS by way of TCRdb, which keeps in-frame sequences with V and J called. Part of the clones is missing from these tables; in studies checked, under half for an unresolved V gene and the rest for unknown reasons. Recorded for this sample are a few hundred thousand clones; roughly 80% of them occurred a single time. The biggest ten clones account for over 4% of the sample. The sample taken for sequencing was PBMCs or T cells enriched from blood (not recorded which). These TCRs come from a man aged 40-55 years who had been exposed to COVID-19.

In nucleotides, the CDR3 is TGTGCCAGCAGCACCTGGGACAGGGTGATGACCGGGGAGCTGTTTTTT. It specifies CASSTWDRVMTGELFF. V usage is TRBV5-4 and J usage is TRBJ2-2, with 9 bases identical to TRBD1. Germline V lookup: CDR1 SGHNT, CDR2 YYREEE (reference sequence). CDR3 size: 16 residues. The V and J ends lost 4 bases and 5 bases, in that order; junction bases with no gene match: 9. The variable domain in full, with the rest retrieved from reference TRBV5-4 and TRBJ2-2, is ETGVTQSPTHLIKTRGQQVTLRCSSQSGHNTVSWYQQALGQGPQFIFQYYREEENGRGNFPPRFSGLQFPNYSSELNVNALELDDSALYLCASSTWDRVMTGELFFGEGSRLTVL.

The chain has TRBV7-8 and TRBJ2-4; 8 bases agree with TRBD1. The CDR3 length is 17 residues. CDR1 and CDR2 from the germline V gene are SGHVS and FQNEAQ. V was pared by 5 bases and J by 0 bases, with 9 bases of the junction left unmatched. Written as DNA, the CDR3 is TGTGCCAGCAGCAAAAACCCAGGGGGCAAAGCCAAAAACATTCAGTACTTC. Protein sequence: CASSKNPGGKAKNIQYF.

The V call is TRBV4-2, the J call TRBJ1-5; no clear D gene. V was cut by 3 bases and J by 4 bases, with 10 bases left in between. The CDR3 length is 14 residues. CDR1 is LGHNA and CDR2 is YNFKEQ in the germline V gene. CDR3 DNA sequence: TGTGCCAGCAGCCATTCCGGGGAGAATCAGCCCCAGCATTTT. Translating gives CASSHSGENQPQHF.

This chain links TRBV7-2 with TRBJ2-3, with D possibly being TRBD2 (6 bases). The CDR3 consists of 13 residues. V lost 4 bases, J lost 6 bases, and 11 bases lay in between. Germline CDR1 and CDR2: SGHTA and FQGNSA. The CDR3 sequence: CASSSRRGDTQYF. For the CDR3, the DNA is TGTGCCAGCAGCTCCCGACGGGGGGATACGCAGTATTTT. The whole variable domain, remainder taken from reference TRBV7-2 and TRBJ2-3, is GAGVSQSPSNKVTEKGKDVELRCDPISGHTALYWYRQSLGQGLEFLIYFQGNSAPDKSGLPSDRFSAERTGGSVSTLTIQRTQQEDSAVYLCASSSRRGDTQYFGPGTRLTVL.

The chain employs TRBV5-4 and TRBJ2-2; a possible D gene is TRBD2 (6 bases). This CDR3 is 15 amino acids long. Germline-derived CDR1 and CDR2 are SGHNT and YYREEE (reference sequence). Trimming removed 0 bases at V and 0 bases at J, with 6 bases between. In DNA, the CDR3 is TGTGCCAGCAGCTTGGGGGGGGCGAACACCGGGGAGCTGTTTTTT. Amino acid sequence: CASSLGGANTGELFF. The entire variable domain, with the rest obtained from reference TRBV5-4 and TRBJ2-2, is as follows: ETGVTQSPTHLIKTRGQQVTLRCSSQSGHNTVSWYQQALGQGPQFIFQYYREEENGRGNFPPRFSGLQFPNYSSELNVNALELDDSALYLCASSLGGANTGELFFGEGSRLTVL.

CDR3 bases: TGTGCCAGCAGCGTCCCGGGGTGGGAGCTGTTTTTT. It translates to CASSVPGWELFF. The chain couples TRBV9 to TRBJ2-2; D may be TRBD2 (5 bases). Germline CDR1 SGDLS, CDR2 YYNGEE. This CDR3 has 12 amino acids. The ends were cut back, 2 bases at V and 9 bases at J, with 8 bases in the middle. Full variable domain (missing parts from reference TRBV9 and TRBJ2-2): DSGVTQTPKHLITATGQRVTLRCSPRSGDLSVYWYQQSLDQGLQFLIQYYNGEERAKGNILERFSAQQFPDLHSELNLSSLELGDSALYFCASSVPGWELFFGEGSRLTVL.

This clone was recorded only once. This rearrangement joins TRBV3-1 (or the pseudogene TRBV3-2) to TRBJ1-1; unclear D gene. Trimming removed 2 bases at V and 5 bases at J, with 15 bases between. The CDR3 has 15 amino acids. Germline V gene data show CDR1 as LGHDT and CDR2 as YNNKEL (reference sequence). The CDR3 protein is CASSQSVLLVTEAFF. The CDR3 region has the DNA TGTGCCAGCAGCCAAAGCGTTCTGCTCGTGACTGAAGCTTTCTTT.

This sequence joins TRBV2 and TRBJ1-5; 8 nucleotides agree with TRBD1. V shed 5 bases, J shed 8 bases, and the junction held 8 bases outside the gene matches. This CDR3 contains 14 residues. CDR1 and CDR2 from the germline V gene are SNHLY and FYNNEI. CDR3 in amino acids: CASSTPGQDEPQHF. CDR3 nucleotide sequence: TGTGCCAGCAGTACCCCGGGACAGGACGAGCCCCAGCATTTT.

This clone was recorded once. V usage is TRBV3-1 (or the pseudogene TRBV3-2) and J usage is TRBJ1-3; TRBD1 is a possible D gene (5 bases). The CDR3 sequence is 15 residues long. V was shortened by 1 base and J by 0 bases, with 7 bases between the two germline ends. Germline V gives CDR1 LGHDT, CDR2 YNNKEL (reference sequence). As DNA, the CDR3 is TGTGCCAGCAGCCAAGGCAGGGTCTCTGGAAACACCATATATTTT. As protein: CASSQGRVSGNTIYF.

This clone was found a few times. CDR3 amino acids: CASSQAVAGFTGELFF. The CDR3 region has the DNA TGTGCCAGCAGCCAAGCGGTAGCGGGATTCACCGGGGAGCTGTTTTTT. The genes are TRBV4-2 and TRBJ2-2; 8 bases are shared with TRBD2. CDR3 length: 16 residues. V was clipped by 1 base and J by 4 bases; unmatched bases: 5. CDR1 LGHNA and CDR2 YNFKEQ come from the germline V gene.

The chain carries TRBV10-1 and TRBJ1-1, with a possible D match to TRBD1 (5 bases). The V end lost 4 bases, the J end lost 1 base, and 7 bases lay between the germline ends. Germline assignment: CDR1 WNHNN and CDR2 SYGVQD (reference sequence). The CDR3 totals 13 residues. The CDR3 region is CASSAGQNTEAFF. CDR3 nucleotides: TGCGCCAGCAGTGCAGGACAGAACACTGAAGCTTTCTTT.

This chain connects TRBV19 to TRBJ1-5; TRBD1 is a possible D gene (6 bases). Deletions cut 6 bases from V and 0 bases from J, with 21 bases between. CDR3 length equals 18 residues. CDR1 and CDR2 from the germline V gene are LNHDA and SQIVND (reference sequence). CDR3 sequence reads: CASSLNRQGRYSNQPQHF. In DNA, the CDR3 is TGTGCCAGTAGCCTAAATCGGCAGGGGCGATATAGCAATCAGCCCCAGCATTTT.

This chain joins TRBV11-3 and TRBJ2-3; the D is unclear. V was trimmed by 3 bases and J by 2 bases, leaving 9 bases between them. The CDR3 runs to 14 residues. Per the germline V gene, CDR1 is SGHNT and CDR2 is YENEEA. Here the CDR3 reads CASSFVALTDTQYF. CDR3 nucleotides: TGTGCCAGCAGCTTCGTGGCCCTCACAGATACGCAGTATTTT.

This clone has a single count. The rearrangement uses TRBV5-6 and TRBJ2-1; 11 nucleotides align to TRBD2. With V trimmed by 2 bases and J by 7 bases, 8 bases remained unmatched. The CDR3 extends over 16 amino acids. Per germline, CDR1 SGHDT and CDR2 YYEEEE. The CDR3 DNA is TGTGCCAGCAGCTTTGGGCCTAGCGGGAGGTTGAATGAGCAGTTCTTC. This sequence encodes CASSFGPSGRLNEQFF.

Only a few counts were recorded for this clone. The CDR3 region is CAWSPDSLNTEAFF. The CDR3 nucleotides are TGTGCCTGGAGTCCCGACAGCCTAAACACTGAAGCTTTCTTT. The chain recombines TRBV30 with TRBJ1-1; TRBD1 is a possible D gene (5 bases). Germline assignment: CDR1 GTSNPN and CDR2 SVGIG (reference sequence). The CDR3 runs 14 residues. Trimming took off 2 bases at V and 2 bases at J, with 12 bases between the two ends.

The chain carries TRBV3-1 (or the pseudogene TRBV3-2) and TRBJ2-5; 10 bases line up with TRBD2. The V and J ends lost 2 bases and 1 base, in that order; junction bases with no gene match: 4. Germline assignment: CDR1 LGHDT and CDR2 YNNKEL (reference sequence). The length of the CDR3 is 16 residues. This chain's CDR3 is CASSQPAGGGQETQYF. Written as DNA, the CDR3 is TGTGCCAGCAGCCAACCAGCGGGAGGGGGCCAAGAGACCCAGTACTTC.

This rearrangement joins TRBV2 to TRBJ2-1, with 7 bases identical to TRBD1. The CDR3 consists of 15 residues. Losses at the gene ends were 4 bases for V and 0 bases for J; bases not matched to a gene: 3. Germline loops: CDR1 SNHLY, CDR2 FYNNEI. CDR3 DNA sequence: TGTGCCAGCAGTGGACAGGGTAGCTCCTACAATGAGCAGTTCTTC. This encodes CASSGQGSSYNEQFF. Full variable domain (missing parts from reference TRBV2 and TRBJ2-1): EPEVTQTPSHQVTQMGQEVILRCVPISNHLYFYWYRQILGQKVEFLVSFYNNEISEKSEIFDDQFSVERPDGSNFTLKIRSTKLEDSAMYFCASSGQGSSYNEQFFGPGTRLTVL.

This clone appeared a single time. This sample also contains other DNA sequences that code for the same CDR3. Here the CDR3 DNA reads TGCGCCAGCAGCTTGGAGCGGGGACAGCCCCAGCATTTT. It codes for CASSLERGQPQHF. This chain connects TRBV5-1 to TRBJ1-5; D is ambiguous. Per the germline V gene, CDR1 is SGHRS and CDR2 is YFSETQ. V was shortened by 0 bases and J by 7 bases, with 8 bases between the two germline ends. This CDR3 region has 13 residues.

The rearrangement links TRBV28 to TRBJ2-2, with 11 nucleotides matching TRBD2. The V and J ends lost 2 bases and 4 bases, in that order; junction bases with no gene match: 3. CDR1 is MDHEN and CDR2 is SYDVKM in the germline V gene. The CDR3 has 16 residues. CDR3 DNA: TGTGCCAGCAGTTTACTAGCGGGAGGCCCCACCGGGGAGCTGTTTTTT. This sequence encodes CASSLLAGGPTGELFF.

The chain links TRBV7-9 to TRBJ1-2, with D perhaps TRBD1 (6 bases). The CDR3 sequence is 13 residues long. Trimming took 6 bases from V and 6 from J, leaving 14 bases between them. The germline V gene encodes CDR1 SEHNR and CDR2 FQNEAQ (reference sequence). CDR3 DNA sequence: TGTGCCAGCAGATCAACAGGGTACGATGGCTACACCTTC. It is translated as CASRSTGYDGYTF.

V usage is TRBV6-1 and J usage is TRBJ2-1, with 11 bases that match TRBD2. The trim removed 2 bases at V and 6 bases at J, leaving 9 bases unmatched. The CDR3 is 17 residues long. The germline V gene has CDR1 MNHNS and CDR2 SASEGT. The CDR3 loop reads CASSERILAGGPNEQFF. The DNA of the CDR3 is TGTGCCAGCAGTGAAAGAATCCTAGCGGGAGGCCCCAATGAGCAGTTCTTC.

V usage is TRBV20-1 and J usage is TRBJ2-3; D not certain. CDR1 and CDR2 from the germline V gene are DFQATT and SNEGSKA (reference sequence). This CDR3 has 11 residues. V was pared by 5 bases and J by 4 bases, with 7 bases between. As DNA, the CDR3 is TGCAGTGCTGGTGCCGCAGATACGCAGTATTTT. Its protein product is CSAGAADTQYF.

V usage is TRBV7-9 and J usage is TRBJ1-1, with D uncertain. Looked up from germline, CDR1 is SEHNR and CDR2 is FQNEAQ (reference sequence). The ends were cut back, 5 bases at V and 6 bases at J, with 13 bases in the middle. The CDR3 is 13 residues long. CDR3 sequence (DNA): TGTGCCAGCAGCCCGCTTTTGGCCTCTGAAGCTTTCTTT. Its protein product is CASSPLLASEAFF.

V usage is TRBV18 and J usage is TRBJ2-2, with 7 bases that match TRBD2. Germline V gene data show CDR1 as KGHSH and CDR2 as LQKENI. The CDR3 extends over 15 amino acids. J lost 6 bases, V lost 3 bases, and 7 bases had no gene match. This chain's CDR3 is CASSPPRESAGELFF. Here the CDR3 DNA reads TGTGCCAGCTCACCCCCGCGGGAGTCTGCCGGGGAGCTGTTTTTT.

As to this clone: With a much larger clone just one base away, this may be a read error. The chain combines TRBV10-1 with TRBJ2-2, with unresolved D. Trimming took off 0 bases at V and 9 bases at J, with 11 bases between the two ends. Per the germline V gene, CDR1 is WNHNN and CDR2 is SYGVQD (reference sequence). The CDR3 has 14 amino acids. In nucleotides, the CDR3 is TGCGCCAGCAGTGAGTCGAAGAGCCCCAGGGAGCTGTTTTTT. Protein sequence: CASSESKSPRELFF.

The V call is TRBV14, the J call TRBJ1-3, with D tentatively TRBD1 (5 bases). V lost 4 bases to trimming and J lost 9 bases, with 10 bases between them. This CDR3 contains 12 residues. The germline V gene encodes CDR1 SGHDN and CDR2 FVKESK. CDR3 in amino acids: CASSLPRATIYF. CDR3 bases: TGTGCCAGCAGCCTCCCCAGGGCCACCATATATTTT.

The chain links TRBV9 to TRBJ2-1; 7 bases are a match to TRBD2. The CDR3 runs 17 residues. The germline CDR1 and CDR2 sequences are SGDLS and YYNGEE. Losses at the gene ends were 1 base for V and 2 bases for J; bases not matched to a gene: 9. The CDR3, as DNA: TGTGCCAGCAGCGTAACATTTCAAGCGGGACCCTACAATGAGCAGTTCTTC. It codes for CASSVTFQAGPYNEQFF.

The rearrangement uses TRBV19 and TRBJ1-1, with 7 bases identical to TRBD1. The CDR3 consists of 13 residues. The V gene end was trimmed by 8 bases and the J gene end by 7 bases; junction bases not matched to a gene: 10. CDR1 is LNHDA and CDR2 is SQIVND in the germline V gene (reference sequence). CDR3 nucleotide sequence: TGTGCCAGTGAAACAGGGGCGGGAATTGAAGCTTTCTTT. Its translation: CASETGAGIEAFF.

The sample holds a few counts of this clone. Other nucleotide sequences in the sample specify the same CDR3. V is TRBV11-2 and J is TRBJ1-1, with D tentatively TRBD1 (5 bases). Trimming cost V 6 bases and J 1 base, with 9 bases left between them. The CDR3 consists of 13 residues. The germline CDR1 and CDR2 sequences are SGHAT and FQNNGV. Here the CDR3 reads CASRVQGNTEAFF. The CDR3 DNA sequence: TGTGCCAGCAGGGTCCAGGGGAACACTGAAGCTTTCTTT.

This clone was observed a handful of times. The V and J genes are TRBV5-4 and TRBJ1-3, with D possibly being TRBD1 (5 bases). The germline gives CDR1 SGHNT, CDR2 YYREEE (reference sequence). This CDR3 spans 17 amino acids. V was pared by 0 bases and J by 4 bases, with 17 bases between. The CDR3 DNA reads TGTGCCAGCAGCTTGGGGGGCTTGGGGCCGACAGGAAACACCATATATTTT. Translating gives CASSLGGLGPTGNTIYF.

This clone was seen a single time. The chain couples TRBV29-1 to TRBJ1-2; the match to TRBD1 covers 9 bases. The CDR3 runs 18 residues. V trimming: 5 bases; J trimming: 0 bases; junction bases outside the gene matches: 16. Germline V CDR1 and CDR2: SQVTM, ANQGSEA. The CDR3 sequence: CSVRARTGVYRANYGYTF. The DNA for the CDR3 is TGCAGCGTTCGTGCTCGGACAGGGGTTTATAGAGCTAACTATGGCTACACCTTC.